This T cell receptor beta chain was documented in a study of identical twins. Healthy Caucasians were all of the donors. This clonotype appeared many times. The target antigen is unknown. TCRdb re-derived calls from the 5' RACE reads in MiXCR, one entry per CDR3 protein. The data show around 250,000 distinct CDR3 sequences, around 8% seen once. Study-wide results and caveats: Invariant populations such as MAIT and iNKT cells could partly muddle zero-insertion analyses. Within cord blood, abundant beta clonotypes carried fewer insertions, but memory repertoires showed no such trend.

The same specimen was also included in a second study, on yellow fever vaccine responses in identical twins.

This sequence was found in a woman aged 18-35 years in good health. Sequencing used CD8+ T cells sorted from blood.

CDR3 in amino acids: CSAVRELDYEQYF. The CDR3, as DNA: TGCAGTGCTGTTCGGGAACTAGACTACGAGCAGTACTTC. V usage is TRBV20-1 and J usage is TRBJ2-7; D is perhaps TRBD2 (5 bases). The CDR3 extends over 13 amino acids. With 5 bases removed from V and 3 bases from J, the gap between germline ends came to 14 bases. Germline values: CDR1 DFQATT, CDR2 SNEGSKA (reference sequence).